This entry is about one T cell receptor beta chain. Sequenced by immunoSEQ multiplex PCR; TCRdb stores in-frame clones only, minus some. The table includes about 100,000 clones, more than 75% detected once. Per germline, CDR1 MGHRA and CDR2 YSYEKL. Trimming stripped 6 bases from V and 7 bases from J, with 19 bases between. This CDR3 has 16 amino acids. The sample originates from a study of control samples from healthy donors and cancer patients. The J gene is TRBJ1-6, the V gene TRBV4-1, with D possibly being TRBD1 (5 bases). This sequence originates from a woman aged 50 to 65 in good health. The material sequenced was blood. CDR3: CASRPRGSHQNSPLHF. CDR3 sequence (DNA): TGCGCCAGCAGACCCCGGGGGAGCCATCAAAATTCACCCCTCCACTTT.